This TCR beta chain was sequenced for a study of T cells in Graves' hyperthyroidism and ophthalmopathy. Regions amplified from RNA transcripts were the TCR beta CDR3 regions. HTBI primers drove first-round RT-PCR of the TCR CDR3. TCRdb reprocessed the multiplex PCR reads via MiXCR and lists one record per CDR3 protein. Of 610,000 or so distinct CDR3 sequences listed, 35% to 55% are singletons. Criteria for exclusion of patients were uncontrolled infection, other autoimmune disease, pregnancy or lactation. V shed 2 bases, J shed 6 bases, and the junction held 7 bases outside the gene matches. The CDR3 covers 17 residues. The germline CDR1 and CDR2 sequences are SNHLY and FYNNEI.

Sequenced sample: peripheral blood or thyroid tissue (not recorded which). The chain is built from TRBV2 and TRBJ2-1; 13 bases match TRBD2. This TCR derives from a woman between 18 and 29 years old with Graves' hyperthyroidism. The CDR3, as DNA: TGTGCCAGCAGTGAATCCCCGGGACTAGCGGGACGCAATGAGCAGTTCTTC. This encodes CASSESPGLAGRNEQFF.